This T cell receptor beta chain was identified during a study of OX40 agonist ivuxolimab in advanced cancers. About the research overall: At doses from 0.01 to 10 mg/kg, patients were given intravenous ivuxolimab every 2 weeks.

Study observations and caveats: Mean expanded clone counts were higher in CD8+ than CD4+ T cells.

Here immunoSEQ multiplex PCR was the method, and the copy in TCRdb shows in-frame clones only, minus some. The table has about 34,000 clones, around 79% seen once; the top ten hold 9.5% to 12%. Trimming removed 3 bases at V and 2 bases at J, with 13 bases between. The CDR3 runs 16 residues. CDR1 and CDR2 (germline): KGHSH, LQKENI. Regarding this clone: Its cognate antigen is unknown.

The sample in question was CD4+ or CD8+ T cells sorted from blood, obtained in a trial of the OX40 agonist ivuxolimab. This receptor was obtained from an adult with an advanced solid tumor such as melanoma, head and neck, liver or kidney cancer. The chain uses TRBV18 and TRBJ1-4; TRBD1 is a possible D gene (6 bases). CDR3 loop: CASSPQTGSTNEKLFF. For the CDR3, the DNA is TGTGCCAGCTCACCTCAAACAGGGAGTACTAATGAAAAACTGTTTTTT.